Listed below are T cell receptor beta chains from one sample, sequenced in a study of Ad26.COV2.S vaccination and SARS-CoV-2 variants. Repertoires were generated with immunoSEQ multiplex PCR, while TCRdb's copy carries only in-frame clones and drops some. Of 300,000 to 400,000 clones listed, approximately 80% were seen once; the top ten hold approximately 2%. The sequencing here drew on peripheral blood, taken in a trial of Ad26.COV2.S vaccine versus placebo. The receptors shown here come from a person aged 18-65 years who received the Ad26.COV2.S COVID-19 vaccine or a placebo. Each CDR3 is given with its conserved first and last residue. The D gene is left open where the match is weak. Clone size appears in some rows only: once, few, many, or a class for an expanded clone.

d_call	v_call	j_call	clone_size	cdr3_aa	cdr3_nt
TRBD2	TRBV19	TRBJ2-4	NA	CASSIGAGGWDIQYF	TGTGCCAGTAGTATTGGTGCGGGGGGCTGGGACATTCAGTACTTC
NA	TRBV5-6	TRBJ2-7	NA	CASSLNYGTHPSYEQYF	TGTGCCAGCAGCTTAAATTACGGGACGCATCCCTCCTACGAGCAGTACTTC
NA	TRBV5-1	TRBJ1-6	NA	CASSQTDSYNSPLHF	TGCGCCAGCAGCCAAACGGACAGCTATAATTCACCCCTCCACTTT
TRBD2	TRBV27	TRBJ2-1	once	CASSWGLAGGDEQFF	TGTGCCAGCAGTTGGGGACTAGCGGGGGGGGATGAGCAGTTCTTC
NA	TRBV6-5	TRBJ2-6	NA	CASSYEGTGANVLTF	TGTGCCAGCAGCTACGAAGGGACTGGGGCCAACGTCCTGACTTTC
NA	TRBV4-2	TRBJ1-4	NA	CASSQGRGWEKLFF	TGTGCCAGCAGCCAAGGCCGGGGTTGGGAAAAACTGTTTTTT
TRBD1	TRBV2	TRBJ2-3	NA	CASSGTGAGDTQYF	TGTGCCAGCAGTGGGACAGGGGCGGGAGATACGCAGTATTTT
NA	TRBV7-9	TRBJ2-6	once	CASSHSDSGANVLTF	TGTGCCAGCAGCCACTCAGACTCTGGGGCCAACGTCCTGACTTTC
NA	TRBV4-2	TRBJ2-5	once	CASSSRTLETQYF	TGTGCCAGCAGCTCAAGGACTTTGGAGACCCAGTACTTC
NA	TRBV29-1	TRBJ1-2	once	CSVESGVTNYGYTF	TGCAGCGTTGAATCCGGGGTTACTAACTATGGCTACACCTTC
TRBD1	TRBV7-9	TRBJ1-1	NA	CASSLAAAGGAEAFF	TGTGCCAGCAGCTTAGCGGCGGCAGGGGGCGCAGAAGCTTTCTTT
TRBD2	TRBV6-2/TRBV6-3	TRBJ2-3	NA	CASSYSGASGGADTQYF	TGTGCCAGCAGTTACTCGGGGGCTAGCGGGGGAGCAGATACGCAGTATTTT
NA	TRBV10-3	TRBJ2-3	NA	CAISVKGLSPDTQYF	TGTGCCATCAGTGTTAAGGGGTTATCCCCAGATACGCAGTATTTT
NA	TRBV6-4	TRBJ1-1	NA	CASSYSVNTEAFF	TGTGCCAGCAGCTACAGCGTGAACACTGAAGCTTTCTTT
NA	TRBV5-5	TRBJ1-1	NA	CASSLELGWGEAFF	TGTGCCAGCAGCTTGGAATTGGGGTGGGGTGAAGCTTTCTTT
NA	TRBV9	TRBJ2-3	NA	CASSPIPGVPDTQYF	TGTGCCAGCAGCCCGATACCGGGGGTTCCAGATACGCAGTATTTT
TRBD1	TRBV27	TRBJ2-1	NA	CASTIAGGNEQFF	TGTGCCAGCACCATCGCAGGGGGTAATGAGCAGTTCTTC
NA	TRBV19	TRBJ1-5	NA	CASSLRHQGRGNQPQHF	TGTGCCAGTAGTCTCCGTCACCAGGGTCGGGGCAATCAGCCCCAGCATTTT
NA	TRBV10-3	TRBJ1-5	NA	CAARDPDQPQHF	TGTGCCGCCAGGGACCCCGATCAGCCCCAGCATTTT